Each of the 25 T cell receptor beta chains below was sequenced from the same sample in a study of cytotoxic CD8 clonotypes in ibrutinib-treated CLL. The table came from immunoSEQ multiplex PCR; TCRdb's copy has only in-frame clones and leaves some out. The data show over 250,000 clones, with approximately 76% seen just once and about 5% held by the top ten. The sequencing here drew on PBMCs, taken at disease progression, from a patient treated with ibrutinib. The receptors were sampled from a human donor with chronic lymphocytic leukemia.

This clone has a handful of counts. The chain employs TRBV10-3 and TRBJ2-2; D remains unclear. The CDR3 extends over 14 amino acids. Germline-derived CDR1 and CDR2 are ENHRY and SYGVKD. Trimming pared 2 bases from V and 0 bases from J, leaving 4 bases between. The chain's CDR3 is CAISEHSNTGELFF. The CDR3 DNA reads TGTGCCATCAGTGAGCACTCGAACACCGGGGAGCTGTTTTTT.

The chain joins TRBV7-3 to TRBJ2-1; 7 nucleotides line up with TRBD2. Trimming removed 0 bases from V and 5 bases from J; junction bases left unmatched: 7. CDR3 size: 16 residues. Germline loops: CDR1 SGHTA, CDR2 FQGTGA. CDR3 in amino acids: CASSLTASGTDNEQFF. The CDR3 DNA sequence: TGTGCCAGCAGCTTAACAGCCAGCGGGACCGACAATGAGCAGTTCTTC.

The rearrangement links TRBV18 to TRBJ2-2; D is possibly TRBD1 (5 bases). Germline values: CDR1 KGHSH, CDR2 LQKENI. The ends were cut back, 3 bases at V and 0 bases at J, with 11 bases in the middle. This CDR3 contains 16 residues. Here the CDR3 DNA reads TGTGCCAGCTCACCCAGGACACGAACGAACACCGGGGAGCTGTTTTTT. This codes for CASSPRTRTNTGELFF.

CDR3 nucleotides: TGTGCCAGCAGCCTGGGGGCTAGCACAGATACGCAGTATTTT. Amino acid sequence: CASSLGASTDTQYF. V gene TRBV5-4 combines with J gene TRBJ2-3; tentatively, D is TRBD1 (6 bases). The CDR3 sequence is 14 residues long. V was trimmed by 4 bases and J by 0 bases, leaving 9 bases between them. Germline V CDR1 and CDR2: SGHNT, YYREEE (reference sequence).

The chain is built from TRBV7-8 and TRBJ2-1; D tentatively fits TRBD1 or TRBD2 (5 bases each). Trimming removed 5 bases at V and 0 bases at J, with 14 bases between. The CDR3 extends over 16 amino acids. CDR1 and CDR2 from the germline V gene are SGHVS and FQNEAQ. CDR3 sequence reads: CASSRRGGRSYNEQFF. CDR3 bases: TGTGCCAGCAGCCGCCGTGGGGGTCGCTCCTACAATGAGCAGTTCTTC.

This clone was detected a few times. The rearrangement joins TRBV19 to TRBJ2-3; D gene unclear. With 3 bases removed from V and 6 bases from J, the gap between germline ends came to 19 bases. Germline assignment: CDR1 LNHDA and CDR2 SQIVND (reference sequence). The CDR3 loop spans 16 amino acids. The CDR3 region is CASSMWNGPLSDTQYF. CDR3 sequence (DNA): TGTGCCAGTAGTATGTGGAACGGTCCTCTGTCGGATACGCAGTATTTT. Drawing the rest from reference TRBV19 and TRBJ2-3, the complete variable domain is DGGITQSPKYLFRKEGQNVTLSCEQNLNHDAMYWYRQDPGQGLRLIYYSQIVNDFQKGDIAEGYSVSREKKESFPLTVTSAQKNPTAFYLCASSMWNGPLSDTQYFGPGTRLTVL.

The chain combines TRBV4-2 with TRBJ2-3; TRBD2 matches at 10 bases. The CDR3 consists of 19 residues. Looked up from germline, CDR1 is LGHNA and CDR2 is YNFKEQ. V shed 0 bases, J shed 1 base, and the junction held 10 bases outside the gene matches. CDR3 residues: CASSQEGGASGGRTDTQYF. The CDR3 bases are TGTGCCAGCAGCCAAGAGGGGGGTGCTAGCGGGGGCCGCACAGATACGCAGTATTTT.

The V and J genes are TRBV5-1 and TRBJ1-5; D is possibly TRBD1 (5 bases). Germline V gene data show CDR1 as SGHRS and CDR2 as YFSETQ. The CDR3 loop spans 13 amino acids. Trimming took 0 bases from V and 7 from J, leaving 8 bases between them. CDR3: CASSLEGMQPQHF. CDR3 DNA sequence: TGCGCCAGCAGCTTGGAGGGGATGCAGCCCCAGCATTTT.

The chain carries TRBV28 and TRBJ1-1, with no clear D. V shed 3 bases and J shed 4 bases, with 6 bases lying between them. Germline CDR1 is MDHEN and CDR2 is SYDVKM. This CDR3 spans 12 amino acids. The CDR3: CASSFPSTEAFF. CDR3 bases: TGTGCCAGCAGTTTCCCCAGCACTGAAGCTTTCTTT.

The chain recombines TRBV4-1 with TRBJ1-2; possibly TRBD1 for D (5 bases). Germline V gene sequence: CDR1 MGHRA, CDR2 YSYEKL. This CDR3 has 15 residues. Deletions cut 1 base from V and 2 bases from J, with 11 bases between. The CDR3 region is CASSQGAGSNYGYTF. Here the CDR3 DNA reads TGCGCCAGCAGCCAAGGTGCAGGGTCGAACTATGGCTACACCTTC.

This clone was counted between two and nine times. The V and J genes are TRBV27 and TRBJ2-7; 10 positions match TRBD1. Trimming took 5 bases from V and 3 from J; bases not matched to a gene: 4. The germline V gene has CDR1 MNHEY and CDR2 SMNVEV (reference sequence). The CDR3 runs to 14 residues. CDR3 residues: CASSLRTGGYEQYF. The CDR3 region has the DNA TGTGCCAGCAGTCTACGGACAGGGGGCTACGAGCAGTACTTC.

The chain recombines TRBV11-2 with TRBJ2-7, with 8 bases aligning to TRBD1. Germline V gene sequence: CDR1 SGHAT, CDR2 FQNNGV. The ends lost 8 bases at V and 3 bases at J; junction bases unmatched: 3. This CDR3 has 12 residues. The CDR3 nucleotides are TGTGCCAGCGGGACAGGCTACTACGAGCAGTACTTC. Translation: CASGTGYYEQYF.

This clone was seen a handful of times. The rearrangement joins TRBV29-1 to TRBJ2-7, with TRBD1 matching 11 bases. The CDR3 is 13 residues long. The germline gives CDR1 SQVTM, CDR2 ANQGSEA. V shed 5 bases and J 7 bases; nucleotides not matched to a gene: 7. CDR3 region: CSVSGQGAREQYF. Written as DNA, the CDR3 is TGCAGCGTTTCCGGACAGGGGGCGAGGGAGCAGTACTTC.

Turning to this clone: A read error may produce the germline difference seen at one junction end. This chain joins TRBV28 and TRBJ2-7, with 7 bases that match TRBD1. Germline values: CDR1 MDHEN, CDR2 SYDVKM. This CDR3 region has 13 residues. CDR3 DNA sequence: TGTGCCAGCAGTACCCCTCCCTACCGGGACAGTTCCTTC. Encoded protein: CASSTPPYRDSSF.

This chain uses TRBV15 with TRBJ2-7; D not certain. Germline CDR1 LNHNV, CDR2 YYDKDF (reference sequence). V was pared by 0 bases and J by 0 bases, with 21 bases between. The CDR3 is 19 amino acids. The CDR3 region is CATSRDRWHLGDLSYEQYF. The DNA of the CDR3 is TGTGCCACCAGCAGAGATCGTTGGCACCTAGGAGATCTCTCCTACGAGCAGTACTTC. The whole variable domain, filled in from reference TRBV15 and TRBJ2-7, reads DAMVIQNPRYQVTQFGKPVTLSCSQTLNHNVMYWYQQKSSQAPKLLFHYYDKDFNNEADTPDNFQSRRPNTSFCFLDIRSPGLGDTAMYLCATSRDRWHLGDLSYEQYFGPGTRLTVT.

This rearrangement joins TRBV5-1 to TRBJ1-5; unclear D gene. V was trimmed by 0 bases and J by 3 bases, leaving 10 bases between them. CDR1 is SGHRS and CDR2 is YFSETQ in the germline V gene. There are 15 residues in the CDR3. The DNA of the CDR3 is TGCGCCAGCAGCTTGGAGGGCAGTCCCAATCAGCCCCAGCATTTT. As protein: CASSLEGSPNQPQHF.

This clone was detected a few times. This chain uses TRBV15 with TRBJ2-2, with 7 positions matching TRBD2. This CDR3 is built from 14 residues. The germline V gene has CDR1 LNHNV and CDR2 YYDKDF (reference sequence). J lost 1 base, V lost 4 bases, and 0 bases had no gene match. The CDR3 loop is CATSKRGNTGELFF. The CDR3 DNA sequence: TGTGCCACCAGCAAGCGGGGGAACACCGGGGAGCTGTTTTTT.

The CDR3 loop reads CASSAQGGDNEQFF. Here the CDR3 DNA reads TGTGCCAGCAGTGCACAGGGGGGGGACAATGAGCAGTTCTTC. This chain links TRBV2 with TRBJ2-1; D is perhaps TRBD1 (8 bases). V was clipped by 4 bases and J by 5 bases, with 12 bases between them. The length of the CDR3 is 14 residues. Germline lookup yields CDR1 SNHLY and CDR2 FYNNEI.

The rearrangement links TRBV5-6 to TRBJ2-3; TRBD2 matches at 8 bases. The CDR3 runs to 13 residues. The trim removed 8 bases at V and 5 bases at J, leaving 7 bases unmatched. Looked up from germline, CDR1 is SGHDT and CDR2 is YYEEEE. In DNA, the CDR3 is TGTGCCAGTACGGGGGGGCCAGGAGATACGCAGTATTTT. Translating it yields CASTGGPGDTQYF.

This rearrangement joins TRBV6-5 to TRBJ1-1; 8 bases map to TRBD1. The V segment lost 6 bases and the J segment 4 bases; nucleotides outside the gene matches: 10. This CDR3 contains 15 residues. CDR1 is MNHEY and CDR2 is SVGAGI in the germline V gene. The CDR3 sequence: CASRQRTGGGTEAFF. In DNA form, the CDR3 reads TGTGCCAGCAGGCAAAGAACAGGGGGGGGCACTGAAGCTTTCTTT.

This clone was counted between two and nine times. This chain uses TRBV7-3 with TRBJ2-1; D gene ambiguous. CDR1 SGHTA and CDR2 FQGTGA come from the germline V gene. This CDR3 region has 15 residues. Deletions cut 2 bases from V and 2 bases from J, with 10 bases between. The CDR3 reads CASSLLGGTYNEQFF. CDR3 in DNA: TGTGCCAGCAGCTTATTAGGCGGCACCTACAATGAGCAGTTCTTC.

The rearrangement joins TRBV4-1 to TRBJ2-3, with D hard to call. This CDR3 spans 15 amino acids. Germline V CDR1 and CDR2: MGHRA, YSYEKL. The ends were cut back, 3 bases at V and 0 bases at J, with 10 bases in the middle. For the CDR3, the DNA is TGCGCCAGCAGCCATTCAGCCGCCAGCACAGATACGCAGTATTTT. It codes for CASSHSAASTDTQYF.

V and J are TRBV5-1 and TRBJ2-7, with D possibly matching TRBD1 (5 bases). V was clipped by 1 base and J by 2 bases, with 13 bases between them. The CDR3 extends over 15 amino acids. From germline, CDR1 is SGHRS and CDR2 YFSETQ. CDR3 loop: CASSLRPGQTYEQYF. For the CDR3, the DNA is TGCGCCAGCAGCTTGAGGCCAGGACAAACCTACGAGCAGTACTTC.

This chain joins TRBV9 and TRBJ2-3; 10 bases are shared with TRBD1. CDR3 length: 17 residues. CDR1 and CDR2 (germline): SGDLS, YYNGEE. Trimming removed 0 bases from V and 5 bases from J; junction bases left unmatched: 9. CDR3 nucleotides: TGTGCCAGCAGCGTAGCTGGGACAGGGGATGCTGGAGATACGCAGTATTTT. This codes for CASSVAGTGDAGDTQYF.

The count of this clone is one. This chain joins TRBV18 and TRBJ2-7; the D gene is possibly TRBD1 (5 bases). Germline-derived CDR1 and CDR2 are KGHSH and LQKENI. The CDR3 length is 15 residues. Between the trimmed V and J ends, which lost 3 bases and 1 base, there was a span of 13 bases. The CDR3 here is CASSPPRQWSYEQYF. CDR3 nucleotides: TGTGCCAGCTCACCCCCCAGACAGTGGTCCTACGAGCAGTACTTC.